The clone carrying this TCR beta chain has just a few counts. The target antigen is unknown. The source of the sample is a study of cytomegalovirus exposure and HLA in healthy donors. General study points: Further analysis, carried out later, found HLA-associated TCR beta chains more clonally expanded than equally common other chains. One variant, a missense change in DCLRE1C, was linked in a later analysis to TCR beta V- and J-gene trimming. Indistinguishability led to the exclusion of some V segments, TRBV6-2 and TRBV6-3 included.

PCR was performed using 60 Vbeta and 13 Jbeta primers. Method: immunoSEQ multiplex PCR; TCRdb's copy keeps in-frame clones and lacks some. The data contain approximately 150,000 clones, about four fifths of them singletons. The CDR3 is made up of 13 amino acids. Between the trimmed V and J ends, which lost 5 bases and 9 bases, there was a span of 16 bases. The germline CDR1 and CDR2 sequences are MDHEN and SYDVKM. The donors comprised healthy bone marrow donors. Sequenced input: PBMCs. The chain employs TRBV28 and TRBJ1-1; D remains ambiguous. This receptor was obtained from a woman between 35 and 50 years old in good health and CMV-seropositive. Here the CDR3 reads CASSTPSVPKAFF. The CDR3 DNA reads TGTGCCAGCAGTACCCCTTCGGTGCCAAAAGCTTTCTTT.